Following are 3 T cell receptor beta chains from one sample sequenced in a study of blood T cell repertoires in COVID-19. The table came from immunoSEQ multiplex PCR; TCRdb's copy has only in-frame clones and leaves some out. Of about 250,000 clones in the sample, roughly nine tenths were seen once. Specimen: peripheral blood. The receptors were gathered from a woman in her 40s who had recovered from COVID-19.

The DNA for the CDR3 is TGTGCCAGTAGTATGGGGCCCCACACCGGGGAGCTGTTTTTT. Its protein is CASSMGPHTGELFF. The chain recombines TRBV19 with TRBJ2-2; D may be TRBD1 (5 bases). Germline CDR1 is LNHDA and CDR2 is SQIVND (reference sequence). This CDR3 has 14 residues. Trimming shortened V by 3 bases and J by 3 bases, and 8 bases separated the two germline ends. Based on the CDR3 plus reference TRBV19 and TRBJ2-2, the full variable domain is DGGITQSPKYLFRKEGQNVTLSCEQNLNHDAMYWYRQDPGQGLRLIYYSQIVNDFQKGDIAEGYSVSREKKESFPLTVTSAQKNPTAFYLCASSMGPHTGELFFGEGSRLTVL.

The chain has TRBV9 and TRBJ1-1, with 7 positions matching TRBD1. Germline CDR1 and CDR2: SGDLS and YYNGEE. V lost 1 base, J lost 6 bases, and 9 bases stayed unmatched. CDR3 size: 15 residues. The CDR3 sequence is CASSVKRTGDAEAFF. For the CDR3, the DNA is TGTGCCAGCAGCGTAAAAAGGACAGGCGACGCTGAAGCTTTCTTT. Full variable domain (missing parts from reference TRBV9 and TRBJ1-1): DSGVTQTPKHLITATGQRVTLRCSPRSGDLSVYWYQQSLDQGLQFLIQYYNGEERAKGNILERFSAQQFPDLHSELNLSSLELGDSALYFCASSVKRTGDAEAFFGQGTRLTVV.

In DNA form, the CDR3 reads TGTGCCAGTAGTACCCGGACTAGCTCAGATACGCAGTATTTT. It yields the protein CASSTRTSSDTQYF. The chain carries TRBV19 and TRBJ2-3; 8 bases map to TRBD2. The V segment lost 4 bases and the J segment 4 bases; nucleotides outside the gene matches: 4. Germline V CDR1 and CDR2: LNHDA, SQIVND (reference sequence). The CDR3 has 14 residues.